This is a list of T cell receptor beta chains from one sample in a study of cytomegalovirus exposure and HLA in healthy donors. Sequencing was performed with immunoSEQ multiplex PCR; in TCRdb, only in-frame clones are kept and a portion is missing. The data contain approximately 300,000 clones, approximately 86% of them seen just once; the ten biggest clones take up about 1%. Sequencing was performed on PBMCs. The source is a woman aged 25 to 45 in good health and CMV-seropositive. CDR3s include the opening cysteine and the closing phenylalanine or tryptophan. D genes are given only for firm matches. Part of the rows lack a size; the others show once, few, many or a class for expanded clones.

D gene,clone size,J gene,V gene,CDR3 protein,CDR3 DNA
TRBD2,-,TRBJ2-3,TRBV11-2,CASSSVAGSTDTQYF,TGTGCCAGCAGCTCAGTAGCGGGATCCACAGATACGCAGTATTTT
-,-,TRBJ1-4,TRBV2,CASSEAGRWGKLFF,TGTGCCAGCAGTGAAGCCGGGAGGTGGGGAAAACTGTTTTTT
-,-,TRBJ2-7,TRBV4-3,CASSQDSYSYEQYF,TGCGCCAGCAGCCAAGACAGTTACTCCTACGAGCAGTACTTC
-,-,TRBJ2-7,TRBV30,CAWSVEDYEQYF,TGTGCCTGGAGTGTTGAGGATTACGAGCAGTACTTC
TRBD1,-,TRBJ1-2,TRBV28,CASSTRQGVNYGYTF,TGTGCCAGCAGTACCAGACAGGGAGTTAACTATGGCTACACCTTC
-,-,TRBJ2-7,TRBV4-1,CASSPGHSGGYEQYF,TGCGCCAGCAGCCCGGGACACTCGGGGGGCTACGAGCAGTACTTC
TRBD2,-,TRBJ2-2,TRBV5-4,CASKLGGAGANTGELFF,TGTGCCAGCAAGCTAGGTGGGGCGGGGGCGAACACCGGGGAGCTGTTTTTT
-,-,TRBJ2-7,TRBV18,CASSARLDYEQYF,TGTGCCAGCTCAGCTCGACTGGACTACGAGCAGTACTTC
TRBD1,-,TRBJ1-4,TRBV7-9,CASSLGQNNEKLFF,TGTGCCAGCAGCTTGGGACAGAATAATGAAAAACTGTTTTTT
TRBD2,-,TRBJ2-1,TRBV27,CASSLQSLSGGSGNEQFF,TGTGCCAGCAGTTTACAAAGCCTTAGCGGGGGGTCTGGGAATGAGCAGTTCTTC
TRBD2,-,TRBJ2-1,TRBV11-2,CASSLVRLAGGPKHEQFF,TGTGCCAGCAGCTTAGTACGACTAGCGGGGGGGCCGAAACATGAGCAGTTCTTC
TRBD1,-,TRBJ1-1,TRBV7-9,CASTGTGGHTEAFF,TGTGCCAGCACCGGAACAGGGGGCCACACTGAAGCTTTCTTT
-,-,TRBJ2-3,TRBV27,CASSLQVVRTDTQYF,TGTGCCAGCAGTTTGCAGGTTGTTAGGACAGATACGCAGTATTTT
-,-,TRBJ1-1,TRBV9,CASSTQVNTEAFF,TGTGCCAGCAGCACACAGGTGAACACTGAAGCTTTCTTT
-,-,TRBJ1-2,TRBV28,CASSLSGGVTPYGYTF,TGTGCCAGCAGTTTATCTGGGGGTGTTACCCCCTATGGCTACACCTTC
TRBD1,-,TRBJ1-4,TRBV9,CASSVGTGDATNEKLFF,TGTGCCAGCAGCGTAGGGACAGGCGACGCAACTAATGAAAAACTGTTTTTT
TRBD1,-,TRBJ2-5,TRBV14,CASSHVDRGLGETQYF,TGTGCCAGCAGCCACGTGGACAGGGGCCTGGGGGAGACCCAGTACTTC
-,-,TRBJ1-1,TRBV11-2,CASSEGVNTEAFF,TGTGCCAGCAGCGAAGGAGTGAACACTGAAGCTTTCTTT
TRBD1,-,TRBJ2-5,TRBV25-1,CASSMLYRGQEETQYF,TGTGCCAGCTCTATGTTGTACAGGGGGCAGGAGGAGACCCAGTACTTC
-,-,TRBJ1-6,TRBV6-6,CASSTEDSYNSPLHF,TGTGCCAGCAGCACAGAAGACTCCTATAATTCACCCCTCCACTTT
TRBD1,-,TRBJ1-1,TRBV30,CAWSPPTGAAEAFF,TGTGCCTGGAGTCCACCGACAGGGGCCGCTGAAGCTTTCTTT
-,-,TRBJ2-2,TRBV5-1,CASSTIGRTNTGELFF,TGCGCCAGCAGCACAATAGGACGAACCAACACCGGGGAGCTGTTTTTT
-,few,TRBJ1-1,TRBV7-9,CASSLEAGPEAFF,TGTGCCAGCAGCTTAGAGGCGGGCCCTGAAGCTTTCTTT
-,once,TRBJ2-2,TRBV11-2,CASSLQTPGSTGELFF,TGTGCCAGCAGCTTACAGACGCCGGGAAGCACCGGGGAGCTGTTTTTT
TRBD2,once,TRBJ2-1,TRBV7-3,CASSNHIAGGPKNEQFF,TGTGCCAGCAGCAATCACATAGCGGGGGGGCCCAAGAATGAGCAGTTCTTC
TRBD2,-,TRBJ2-1,TRBV27,CASSKTSGSRPYNEQFF,TGTGCCAGCAGTAAGACTAGCGGGAGTAGACCCTACAATGAGCAGTTCTTC
-,-,TRBJ1-1,TRBV4-1,CASSQEWQGWTEAFF,TGCGCCAGCAGCCAAGAGTGGCAGGGTTGGACTGAAGCTTTCTTT
-,few,TRBJ1-2,TRBV30,CAWSVQAWDYGYTF,TGTGCCTGGAGTGTACAGGCCTGGGACTATGGCTACACCTTC
-,once,TRBJ2-1,TRBV9,CASSPGTANEQFF,TGTGCCAGCAGCCCCGGGACGGCCAATGAGCAGTTCTTC
-,-,TRBJ2-1,TRBV1,CTSSQAWTSPPYNEQFF,TGCACCAGCAGCCAAGCCTGGACTAGCCCACCCTACAATGAGCAGTTCTTC
-,few,TRBJ1-1,TRBV7-9,CASSLAVGNTEAFF,TGTGCCAGCAGCTTAGCTGTTGGCAACACTGAAGCTTTCTTT
-,-,TRBJ2-3,TRBV6-1,CASSEAPGDTQYF,TGTGCCAGCAGTGAAGCCCCAGGGGATACGCAGTATTTT
-,-,TRBJ1-2,TRBV9,CASSPGDSYGYTF,TGTGCCAGCAGCCCAGGCGACAGCTATGGCTACACCTTC
-,-,TRBJ1-2,TRBV28,CASRPGLSYGYTF,TGTGCCAGCCGTCCGGGATTGAGCTATGGCTACACCTTC
-,-,TRBJ2-3,TRBV9,CASSVGRQPDTQYF,TGTGCCAGCAGCGTAGGGAGACAACCAGATACGCAGTATTTT
-,-,TRBJ2-5,TRBV9,CASSPVYQETQYF,TGTGCCAGCAGCCCCGTGTACCAAGAGACCCAGTACTTC
TRBD1,-,TRBJ2-5,TRBV13,CASSSYRSGTEETQYF,TGTGCCAGCAGTTCTTATCGATCCGGGACAGAAGAGACCCAGTACTTC
-,-,TRBJ1-5,TRBV15,CATSRDRVQPQHF,TGTGCCACCAGCAGAGATCGGGTCCAGCCCCAGCATTTT
-,-,TRBJ2-5,TRBV14,CASSLRTDQETQYF,TGTGCCAGCAGCCTTAGGACAGACCAAGAGACCCAGTACTTC
-,-,TRBJ1-2,TRBV27,CASRGRTSQGHGYTF,TGTGCCAGCAGGGGGAGGACAAGCCAGGGACATGGCTACACCTTC
TRBD1,once,TRBJ1-1,TRBV18,CASSPRQGTNTEAFF,TGTGCCAGCTCACCACGACAGGGGACGAACACTGAAGCTTTCTTT
TRBD2,-,TRBJ2-1,TRBV9,CASSSTGLADNEQFF,TGTGCCAGCAGCTCTACGGGACTAGCGGACAATGAGCAGTTCTTC
TRBD1,-,TRBJ1-1,TRBV6-5,CASSYIRGQGAEAFF,TGTGCCAGCAGTTACATCCGCGGACAGGGGGCTGAAGCTTTCTTT
TRBD1,-,TRBJ2-7,TRBV11-2,CASSSGTGSLKNYEQYF,TGTGCCAGCAGTTCCGGGACAGGGTCCCTTAAAAACTACGAGCAGTACTTC
-,-,TRBJ1-5,TRBV19,CASRPFRAVTGNQPQHF,TGTGCCAGTAGACCCTTCAGGGCAGTAACGGGCAATCAGCCCCAGCATTTT
-,-,TRBJ2-7,TRBV27,CASSLFGSRSEQYF,TGTGCCAGCAGTTTATTTGGGAGTCGCTCCGAGCAGTACTTC
-,-,TRBJ1-1,TRBV30,CAWSVRGNTEAFF,TGTGCCTGGAGTGTAAGGGGCAACACTGAAGCTTTCTTT
TRBD1,-,TRBJ1-3,TRBV18,CASSGQASGNTIYF,TGTGCCAGCTCGGGACAGGCGTCCGGAAACACCATATATTTT
-,-,TRBJ1-5,TRBV28,CASSLPDRRSNQPQHF,TGTGCCAGCAGTTTGCCGGACCGCCGAAGCAATCAGCCCCAGCATTTT
-,-,TRBJ1-2,TRBV28,CASSFTGSLGYTF,TGTGCCAGCAGTTTTACGGGCAGCCTAGGCTACACCTTC
-,-,TRBJ2-7,TRBV25-1,CASSDTVSSYEQYF,TGTGCCAGCAGTGACACGGTGAGCTCCTACGAGCAGTACTTC
-,-,TRBJ1-2,TRBV7-8,CASSLGFESNYGYTF,TGTGCCAGCAGCTTAGGATTTGAGAGTAACTATGGCTACACCTTC
-,-,TRBJ1-1,TRBV13,CASSPFAGGMNTEAFF,TGTGCCAGCAGCCCCTTCGCGGGCGGCATGAACACTGAAGCTTTCTTT
-,-,TRBJ2-1,TRBV4-1,CASSHGIFNEQFF,TGCGCCAGCAGCCATGGCATCTTCAATGAGCAGTTCTTC
TRBD1,-,TRBJ1-6,TRBV27,CASSLAGQGQSPLHF,TGTGCCAGCAGTTTAGCCGGACAGGGACAATCACCCCTCCACTTT
TRBD1,-,TRBJ1-2,TRBV2,CASSYRDRAHYGYTF,TGTGCCAGCAGTTATCGGGACAGGGCCCACTATGGCTACACCTTC
TRBD1,-,TRBJ2-2,TRBV9,CASSTRQGPSELFF,TGTGCCAGCAGCACCAGACAGGGCCCCTCGGAGCTGTTTTTT
-,-,TRBJ1-6,TRBV18,CASSPPGVSPLHF,TGTGCCAGCTCACCACCGGGTGTTTCACCCCTCCACTTT
-,-,TRBJ2-7,TRBV6-1,CASSRDPATYEQYF,TGTGCCAGCAGCCGGGACCCAGCGACCTACGAGCAGTACTTC
TRBD1,-,TRBJ1-1,TRBV7-2,CASSRGRDSNTEAFF,TGTGCCAGCAGCCGAGGCCGGGACAGTAACACTGAAGCTTTCTTT